This T cell receptor beta chain was observed in a study of shared clonotypes between healthy human individuals (dated by TCRdb to the early 2020s). Regarding the complete study: The cohort comprised two women and a few men aged 18 to 49 years. Blood TCR repertoires of about 5 healthy adults were deeply sequenced to estimate repertoire size and the extent of clonotype sharing between individuals. Between about 0.94 and 8.9 billion PBMCs per donor were obtained by leukapheresis. To increase sequencing depth and limit assay-specific biases, TCR repertoire library preparation and sequencing were carried out by different laboratories using diverse techniques. For each donor, CD4 naive and CD4 memory were each run on three plates, CD8 naive on two plates, and CD8 memory on one plate. Findings and caveats that apply to the study as a whole: Pairwise subsampling led to the expectation that sequencing depth would affect the degree of clonotype sharing among donors. Across four donors, about 4.5% of naive CD4, more than 3% of naive CD8, under 2.5% of memory CD4, and around 0.4% of memory CD8 clonotypes were shared. Rarefaction of sorted-subset datasets indicated incomplete sequencing despite the large sequencing depth. Sampling was limited to blood, and TCR repertoires in tissue likely differ from TCR repertoires in blood. The small number of donors limited the genetic and exposure-history diversity represented. Compared with non-shared clonotypes, the clonotypes found in all four sorted-subset donors had higher generation probabilities. Naive subsets generally had larger estimated clonotype richness than memory subsets.

CDR1 MNHNY and CDR2 SVGAGI are derived from the germline V gene (reference sequence). From cysteine to phenylalanine, the CDR3 is 14 amino acids long. Only CDR3 DNA remains: 42 bases, in frame from the first base. Clipping removes 11 bases from V and 4 bases from J, with 11 as the unmatched junction base count. The donors were healthy, HIV-negative adults who had no recently reported acute infections or vaccinations. All donors were Caucasian adults living in Nashville, Tennessee, USA. CD4+ T cells were enriched by magnetic negative selection; naive cells were then positively selected on CD45RA, and the negative fraction formed the memory subset. After blood collection by leukapheresis, PBMCs were isolated using Ficoll-Histopaque density gradient centrifugation and then cryopreserved in the vapor phase of liquid nitrogen. Analytical flow cytometry was used to check the purity and quantity of every magnetically sorted T cell population. Genomic DNA was isolated from every sorted fraction and measured by UV absorbance on a Nanodrop 2000c.

Using the deep immunoSEQ assay, multiplex PCR amplified TCR CDR3 regions from genomic DNA. Extracted genomic DNA from each cell subset was spread evenly across all wells of several immunoSEQ 96-well plates, with each plate serving as a replicate. For sorted subsets, each replicate PCR was loaded with 200 ng genomic DNA, equivalent to approximately 33,000 T cell genomes. Purified libraries were quantified with a Qubit 3.0 fluorometer, sized on a Bioanalyzer 2100, and re-quantified with the KAPA Library Quantification kit. Every immunoSEQ 96-well plate was sequenced on a separate single-read 150-cycle Illumina NextSeq 550 flow cell. The original methods were these. Because only junctional sequences without quality scores were contained in the immunoSEQ output, filtering matching that applied to full-length reads could not be performed. To assign V/J genes and CDR3, sequences were annotated against IMGT germline references using PyIR, a Python wrapper for IgBLAST v1.9. Reads were removed for weak V/J assignments (E-value above 1e-6), missing CDR3, stop codons, out-of-frame junctions, or ambiguous translated residues. V3J clonotypes were defined by identical inferred V gene, J gene, and CDR3 amino acid sequence. Percentage overlap between repertoires was calculated by dividing the number of shared unique clonotypes by the size of the smaller repertoire. Richness of each repertoire was evaluated using RTK rarefaction, the Chao1 estimator, and Recon v2.1 estimates of unobserved clonotypes. For all TCRbeta clonotypes obtained by the gDNA method from a few donors, generation probabilities were computed with OLGA. In its TCRdb copy, this immuneACCESS table keeps in-frame sequences only and misses some clones. Where compared with another copy, unresolved V genes explain less than half of these, and the others have no known cause. V and J calls and clone size are those listed in that table; D and trimming were worked out from the DNA. This sample has around 2.1 million clones in its table, and under 97% of those were observed once. The ten largest clones add up to 0.1% to 0.15% of the sample.

On this clone: No cognate antigen has been identified for it. No base qualities exist here, and no much larger clone lies one base off it.

The sequencing sample was made of naive CD4+ T cells sorted from blood. The cell subset or site tag for this specimen amounts to: CD45RA+ positively selected. This receptor chain uses TRBV6-6 and TRBJ2-1; 7 central bases correspond to TRBD1. The receptor comes from a young man in good health. Here is the DNA: TGTGCCGCCCTACCGGGACAGACATACAATGAGCAGTTCTTC. The translation is CAALPGQTYNEQFF.